Following are 8 T cell receptor beta chains from one sample sequenced in a study of Graves' ophthalmopathy and Graves' hyperthyroidism. Amplification from RNA transcripts yielded the TCR beta CDR3 regions. HTBI-primed first-round RT-PCR preceded second-round multiplex PCR. TCRdb analysed the multiplex PCR reads with MiXCR anew, one entry per CDR3 protein. The sample contains over 650,000 distinct CDR3 sequences, about 40% of which appear only once. Material: peripheral blood. These receptors all come from an adult man with Graves' ophthalmopathy.

This clonotype was found many times. This CDR3 reads CSVKTGTAYGYTF. The CDR3 DNA is TGCAGCGTGAAGACCGGGACAGCCTATGGCTACACCTTC. This chain connects TRBV29-1 to TRBJ1-2; 7 nucleotides agree with TRBD1. Trimming removed 6 bases from V and 4 bases from J; junction bases left unmatched: 8. This CDR3 is 13 amino acids long. CDR1 and CDR2 from the germline V gene are SQVTM and ANQGSEA.

A few counts support this clonotype. The V and J genes are TRBV5-1 and TRBJ1-2; D ambiguous. Trimming shortened V by 0 bases and J by 2 bases, and 14 bases separated the two germline ends. The CDR3 sequence is 16 residues long. Germline CDR1 reads SGHRS; CDR2 reads YFSETQ. CDR3 region: CASSLDSDLSNYGYTF. CDR3 coding DNA: TGCGCCAGCAGCTTGGATTCAGACCTCTCCAACTATGGCTACACCTTC.

This clonotype was seen ten or more times. The V call is TRBV9, the J call TRBJ2-5, with 9 bases lining up with TRBD1. CDR3 size: 16 residues. Trimming took 0 bases from V and 5 from J; bases not matched to a gene: 8. In germline, CDR1 is SGDLS, CDR2 YYNGEE. The CDR3 DNA sequence: TGTGCCAGCAGCGTAGCTGGACAGGGGTTGGGGGAGACCCAGTACTTC. This sequence encodes CASSVAGQGLGETQYF.

Notes on this clonotype: Because the CDR3's place on the DNA is in doubt, the DNA is left out and the CDR3 is given as listed by TCRdb. The chain is built from TRBV10-3 and TRBJ1-5. The CDR3 spans 15 residues, counting both ends. Germline V lookup: CDR1 ENHRY, CDR2 SYGVKD. CDR3 protein: CAICSARDGNQPQHF.

This clonotype was recorded a few times. The V call is TRBV5-8, the J call TRBJ1-3, with D possibly matching TRBD1 (5 bases). Germline V gene sequence: CDR1 SGHTS, CDR2 YDEGEE. The CDR3 contains 17 residues. V lost 1 base to trimming and J lost 0 bases, with 14 bases between them. CDR3 in DNA: TGTGCCAGCAGCTTGTGGGGGTCCCCCTCCTCTGGAAACACCATATATTTT. It specifies CASSLWGSPSSGNTIYF. Drawing the rest from reference TRBV5-8 and TRBJ1-3, the complete variable domain is EAGVTQSPTHLIKTRGQQATLRCSPISGHTSVYWYQQALGLGLQFLLWYDEGEERNRGNFPPRFSGRQFPNYSSELNVNALELEDSALYLCASSLWGSPSSGNTIYFGEGSWLTVV.

This clonotype was observed at least ten times. CDR3 in DNA: TGTGCCAGCAGCCATGACTCCTACGAGCAGTACTTC. Protein sequence: CASSHDSYEQYF. The chain employs TRBV3-1 and TRBJ2-7; D gene ambiguous. CDR3 length equals 12 residues. Germline CDR1 LGHDT, CDR2 YNNKEL (reference sequence). Trimming left V 3 bases short and J 0 bases short, with 3 bases between.

There are a few counts of this clonotype. CDR3 DNA sequence: TGCAGCGTTGATGAGGGACCGGGCTACACCTTC. It codes for CSVDEGPGYTF. The rearrangement joins TRBV29-1 to TRBJ1-2; maybe TRBD1 (5 bases). Germline V lookup: CDR1 SQVTM, CDR2 ANQGSEA. Trimming cost V 3 bases and J 8 bases, with 10 bases left between them. This CDR3 is 11 amino acids long.

The rearrangement joins TRBV12-3 or TRBV12-4 to TRBJ1-1; possible D gene TRBD1, 6 bases. Deletions cut 8 bases from V and 0 bases from J, with 13 bases between. The CDR3 contains 14 residues. This CDR3 is CASSRQEVNTEAFF. The DNA for the CDR3 is TGTGCCAGCTCCCGACAGGAGGTGAACACTGAAGCTTTCTTT.